The 3 T cell receptor beta chains in this list originate from one sample, sequenced in a study of blood T cell repertoires in COVID-19. The assay was immunoSEQ multiplex PCR, and TCRdb's table has in-frame clones only and misses some. The sample consists of 400,000 to 550,000 clones, around 90% of them appearing once. The source material was PBMCs or T cells enriched from blood (not recorded which). The receptors come from a young woman with acute COVID-19.

The V and J genes are TRBV19 and TRBJ1-1; D remains unclear. The CDR3 extends over 14 amino acids. Germline CDR1 and CDR2: LNHDA and SQIVND (reference sequence). Trimming left V 3 bases short and J 1 base short, with 9 bases between. CDR3 amino acids: CASSIGQANTEAFF. For the CDR3, the DNA is TGTGCCAGTAGTATTGGGCAGGCGAACACTGAAGCTTTCTTT. The full variable domain, completed using reference TRBV19 and TRBJ1-1, is DGGITQSPKYLFRKEGQNVTLSCEQNLNHDAMYWYRQDPGQGLRLIYYSQIVNDFQKGDIAEGYSVSREKKESFPLTVTSAQKNPTAFYLCASSIGQANTEAFFGQGTRLTVV.

This clone was seen only once. V usage is TRBV5-1 and J usage is TRBJ2-7, with D perhaps matching TRBD2 (5 bases). In germline, CDR1 is SGHRS, CDR2 YFSETQ. V was cut by 3 bases and J by 3 bases, with 25 bases left in between. The CDR3 is 18 amino acids. CDR3 DNA: TGCGCCAGCAGCTACCGACCCAACCTGGAGGACGCAAGCTACGAGCAGTACTTC. Residues: CASSYRPNLEDASYEQYF.

The chain uses TRBV7-6 and TRBJ1-1; 9 bases map to TRBD1. The germline V gene encodes CDR1 SGHVS and CDR2 FNYEAQ. V lost 5 bases, J lost 6 bases, and 4 bases stayed unmatched. The CDR3 is 13 residues long. The CDR3 loop is CASSQGQGPEAFF. DNA of the CDR3: TGTGCCAGCAGCCAGGGACAGGGCCCTGAAGCTTTCTTT.